This TCR beta chain was profiled in a study of OX40 agonist ivuxolimab in advanced cancers. Study background: All patients had ivuxolimab intravenously every 2 weeks at 0.01 to 10 mg/kg. Patients with hepatocellular carcinoma, melanoma, renal cell or head and neck cancer made up the dose-escalation patients.

Method: immunoSEQ multiplex PCR; TCRdb's copy keeps in-frame clones and lacks some. The profile covers fewer than 85,000 clones, with roughly nine tenths appearing a single time and around 2.4% taken by the ten largest. Patients had blood sampled at baseline and again on cycle 4 day 1 and cycle 7 day 1. The germline gives CDR1 GTSNPN, CDR2 SVGIG (reference sequence). The CDR3 runs 14 residues. V lost 0 bases, J lost 10 bases, and 8 bases stayed unmatched. The J gene is TRBJ2-5, the V gene TRBV30, with 10 nucleotides matching TRBD2. The receptor was derived from an adult with an advanced solid tumor such as melanoma, head and neck, liver or kidney cancer. The specimen was CD4+ or CD8+ T cells sorted from blood, collected in a trial of the OX40 agonist ivuxolimab. The chain's CDR3 is CAWSVAIAGGLQYF. As DNA, the CDR3 is TGTGCCTGGAGTGTAGCGATAGCGGGGGGTCTCCAGTACTTC.